Sequencing of this T cell receptor beta chain was carried out in a study of blood T cell repertoires in COVID-19. For the study at large: COVID-19 samples collected from the United States, Italy and Spain covered acute and convalescent phases. The analysed material was cDNA or gDNA that came from T cells, B-cell-depleted T cells, or PBMCs.

Per the germline V gene, CDR1 is SGHRS and CDR2 is YFSETQ. The CDR3 totals 15 residues. V shed 2 bases and J 4 bases; nucleotides not matched to a gene: 5. Using immunoSEQ multiplex PCR, the repertoire was profiled, and TCRdb retains in-frame clones only, with some absent. The sample lists 250,000 or so clones; roughly 87% were seen once. The V and J genes are TRBV5-1 and TRBJ2-3; 9 bases fit TRBD1. The sequencing sample was made of PBMCs or T cells enriched from blood (not recorded which). This TCR was sampled from a woman younger than 45 with acute COVID-19. The CDR3: CASSLAGQGADTQYF. CDR3 nucleotides: TGCGCCAGCAGCTTAGCGGGACAGGGTGCAGATACGCAGTATTTT.